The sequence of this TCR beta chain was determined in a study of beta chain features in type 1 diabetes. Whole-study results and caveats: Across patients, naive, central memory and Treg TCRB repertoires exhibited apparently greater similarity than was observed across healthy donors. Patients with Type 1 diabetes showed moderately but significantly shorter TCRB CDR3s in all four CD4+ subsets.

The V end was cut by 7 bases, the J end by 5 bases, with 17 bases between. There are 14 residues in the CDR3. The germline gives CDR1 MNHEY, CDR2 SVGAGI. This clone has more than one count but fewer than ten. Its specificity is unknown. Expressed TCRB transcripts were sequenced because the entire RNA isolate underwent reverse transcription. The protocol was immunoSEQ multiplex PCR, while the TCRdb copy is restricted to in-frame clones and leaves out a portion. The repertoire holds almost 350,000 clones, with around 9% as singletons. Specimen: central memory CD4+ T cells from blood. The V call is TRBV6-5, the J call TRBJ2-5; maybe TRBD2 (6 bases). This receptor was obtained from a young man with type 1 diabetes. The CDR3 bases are TGTGCCAGCACCCCCGCGCTAGCGATGGAGACCCAGTACTTC. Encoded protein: CASTPALAMETQYF.